A single sample gave rise to the 29 T cell receptor beta chains below, sequenced in a study of shared clonotypes between healthy human individuals. Libraries were prepared by immunoSEQ multiplex PCR; TCRdb keeps only in-frame clonotypes and omits some of them. Of some 1,100,000 clones in the sample, about 84% were seen once. The sample taken for sequencing was memory CD4+ T cells from PBMCs. The subset: CD45RA-negative fraction. Receptors originate from a man younger than 35 in good health. Some clones in this sample may be carry-over from other donors' samples.

This chain links TRBV27 with TRBJ2-1; 9 bases align to TRBD2. The germline CDR1 and CDR2 sequences are MNHEY and SMNVEV (reference sequence). This CDR3 is built from 15 residues. J gave up 0 bases and V 7 bases, and 4 bases lay outside the gene matches. CDR3 region: CASTFSGSSYNEQFF. DNA of the CDR3: TGTGCCAGCACCTTTAGCGGGAGCTCCTACAATGAGCAGTTCTTC.

The chain is built from TRBV4-1 and TRBJ1-5; no clear D gene. V shed 1 base and J shed 7 bases, with 11 bases lying between them. The CDR3 contains 14 residues. Germline V gives CDR1 MGHRA, CDR2 YSYEKL. CDR3 coding DNA: TGCGCCAGCAGCCAAGTCTTACTATCCCAGCCCCAGCATTTT. It translates to CASSQVLLSQPQHF.

This rearrangement joins TRBV7-9 to TRBJ2-6; D unresolved. V lost 4 bases and J lost 1, with 5 bases in between. The CDR3 has 14 amino acids. Germline V gene lookup returns CDR1 SEHNR and CDR2 FQNEAQ (reference sequence). CDR3 nucleotides: TGTGCCAGCAGCTGGCCTTCTGGGGCCAACGTCCTGACTTTC. Translating gives CASSWPSGANVLTF.

The gene calls are TRBV5-1 and TRBJ2-3, with 7 bases that match TRBD2. Germline V lookup: CDR1 SGHRS, CDR2 YFSETQ. The V and J ends lost 7 bases and 5 bases, in that order; junction bases with no gene match: 7. CDR3 length: 13 residues. CDR3 bases: TGCGCCAGCTCTAACGCGGGAGAAGATACGCAGTATTTT. Translated, it gives CASSNAGEDTQYF.

This chain connects TRBV7-3 to TRBJ2-2, with D perhaps being TRBD1 or TRBD2 (6 bases each). Germline CDR1 SGHTA, CDR2 FQGTGA. This CDR3 is 13 amino acids long. Trimming removed 8 bases at V and 2 bases at J, with 9 bases between. The CDR3 DNA reads as TGTGCCAGCGGAGGGGGTAACACCGGGGAGCTGTTTTTT. This translates into CASGGGNTGELFF.

The V and J genes are TRBV7-2 and TRBJ2-5, with D perhaps TRBD1 (6 bases). The ends were cut back, 4 bases at V and 5 bases at J, with 20 bases in the middle. CDR1 and CDR2 (germline): SGHTA, FQGNSA. The CDR3 covers 16 residues. CDR3 bases: TGTGCCAGCAGCTCACTAGGATCAGGGGTCGGGGAGACCCAGTACTTC. Its protein is CASSSLGSGVGETQYF.

This chain connects TRBV5-1 to TRBJ2-3, with a tentative D call TRBD2 (5 bases). V lost 4 bases to trimming and J lost 0 bases, with 21 bases between them. The CDR3 has 18 amino acids. The V gene's germline CDR1 is SGHRS and CDR2 YFSETQ. This chain's CDR3 is CASSPRPQSGGSTDTQYF. The CDR3 DNA sequence: TGCGCCAGCAGCCCCCGGCCCCAAAGCGGAGGAAGCACAGATACGCAGTATTTT.

This clone came up once. V and J are TRBV11-3 and TRBJ2-1; either TRBD1 or TRBD2 may supply D (5 bases each). The V gene lost 4 bases and the J gene lost 1 base, with 14 bases spanning the gap. The CDR3 contains 16 residues. The germline CDR1 and CDR2 sequences are SGHNT and YENEEA. CDR3 sequence reads: CASSSRDARSYNEQFF. CDR3 coding DNA: TGTGCCAGCAGCTCACGGGACGCACGGTCCTACAATGAGCAGTTCTTC.

The chain has TRBV7-8 and TRBJ2-5; 7 bases line up with TRBD1. J was trimmed by 5 bases and V by 7 bases; bases with no gene match: 16. Germline CDR1 SGHVS, CDR2 FQNEAQ. This CDR3 is 16 amino acids long. DNA of the CDR3: TGTGCCAGCAAGACCGAGACGAGGGGGCCATGGGAGACCCAGTACTTC. Protein: CASKTETRGPWETQYF.

On this clone itself: It is likely a read error: a sequence one base away is far more abundant. The chain joins TRBV28 to TRBJ1-2; 7 bases match TRBD1. J lost 2 bases, V lost 6 bases, and 3 bases had no gene match. The CDR3 is 13 amino acids. CDR1 is MDHEN and CDR2 is SYDVKM in the germline V gene. CDR3 coding DNA: TGTGCCAGCAGGTTGACAGGGAACTATGGCTACACCTTC. As protein: CASRLTGNYGYTF.

This clone was found a few times. The chain uses TRBV28 and TRBJ1-2; TRBD1 is a possible D gene (5 bases). V was pared by 4 bases and J by 7 bases, with 19 bases between. CDR3 length: 15 amino acids. CDR1 and CDR2 (germline): MDHEN, SYDVKM. CDR3 in DNA: TGTGCCAGCAGTTGGGACGGGGCTGGGGTTGGTGGCTACACCTTC. Protein sequence: CASSWDGAGVGGYTF.

V and J are TRBV2 and TRBJ1-5; unclear D gene. V lost 6 bases to trimming and J lost 7 bases, with 19 bases between them. The CDR3 is 15 amino acids. CDR1 is SNHLY and CDR2 is FYNNEI in the germline V gene. CDR3 DNA sequence: TGTGCCAGCAGCAAGCCAGTGGGCGTCCAGCAGCCCCAGCATTTT. This gives the protein CASSKPVGVQQPQHF.

This rearrangement joins TRBV29-1 to TRBJ2-3; maybe TRBD2 (6 bases). This CDR3 spans 14 amino acids. V was shortened by 7 bases and J by 5 bases, with 19 bases between the two germline ends. Germline CDR1 reads SQVTM; CDR2 reads ANQGSEA. CDR3 in DNA: TGCAGCGCCCGAAATTTGAGGGGAGGAGATACGCAGTATTTT. Its translation: CSARNLRGGDTQYF.

V gene TRBV7-2 combines with J gene TRBJ2-3; 9 positions match TRBD1. Germline CDR1 and CDR2: SGHTA and FQGNSA. CDR3 length equals 16 residues. After removal of 5 bases from V and 1 base from J, the junction contained 7 bases not matched to a gene. CDR3 in amino acids: CASSETGGPGTDTQYF. The CDR3 DNA sequence: TGTGCCAGCAGCGAAACAGGGGGCCCAGGCACAGATACGCAGTATTTT.

There are a few counts of this clone. The chain has TRBV27 and TRBJ2-7; 10 bases are a match to TRBD1. V was pared by 0 bases and J by 4 bases, with 9 bases of the junction left unmatched. This CDR3 region has 17 residues. The germline V gene has CDR1 MNHEY and CDR2 SMNVEV (reference sequence). CDR3 in amino acids: CASSLSRGQGEGYEQYF. The CDR3 region has the DNA TGTGCCAGCAGTTTATCCCGCGGACAGGGGGAAGGGTACGAGCAGTACTTC.

V is TRBV28 and J is TRBJ2-1; TRBD1 or TRBD2 may be the D gene (6 bases each). V lost 8 bases and J lost 0, with 17 bases in between. The length of the CDR3 is 16 residues. The germline gives CDR1 MDHEN, CDR2 SYDVKM. This chain's CDR3 is CASGGKGGSSYNEQFF. In nucleotides, the CDR3 is TGTGCCAGCGGGGGTAAGGGGGGAAGCTCCTACAATGAGCAGTTCTTC. Filled out from reference TRBV28 and TRBJ2-1, the complete variable domain reads DVKVTQSSRYLVKRTGEKVFLECVQDMDHENMFWYRQDPGLGLRLIYFSYDVKMKEKGDIPEGYSVSREKKERFSLILESASTNQTSMYLCASGGKGGSSYNEQFFGPGTRLTVL.

This chain joins TRBV6-5 and TRBJ2-7; no clear D. Trimming pared 2 bases from V and 6 bases from J, leaving 11 bases between. The germline V gene has CDR1 MNHEY and CDR2 SVGAGI. The CDR3 totals 13 residues. CDR3 sequence (DNA): TGTGCCAGCAGTTACAGGCCAGCTCGCGAGCAGTACTTC. It encodes CASSYRPAREQYF.

The chain links TRBV30 to TRBJ1-5; TRBD1 might be the D (5 bases). The germline V gene encodes CDR1 GTSNPN and CDR2 SVGIG (reference sequence). With 2 bases removed from V and 4 bases from J, the gap between germline ends came to 9 bases. The CDR3 is 13 amino acids. The CDR3 sequence is CAWSSTVNQPQHF. Written as DNA, the CDR3 is TGTGCCTGGAGTTCGACAGTAAATCAGCCCCAGCATTTT. Full variable domain (rest looked up from reference TRBV30 and TRBJ1-5): SQTIHQWPATLVQPVGSPLSLECTVEGTSNPNLYWYRQAAGRGLQLLFYSVGIGQISSEVPQNLSASRPQDRQFILSSKKLLLSDSGFYLCAWSSTVNQPQHFGDGTRLSIL.

This rearrangement joins TRBV20-1 to TRBJ2-7, with no clear D. V was trimmed by 3 bases and J by 2 bases, leaving 5 bases between them. CDR3 length: 11 residues. CDR1 and CDR2 (germline): DFQATT, SNEGSKA (reference sequence). The CDR3 reads CSARGTYEQYF. CDR3 nucleotides: TGCAGTGCTAGGGGAACCTACGAGCAGTACTTC.

This clone was seen at least ten times. The same CDR3 is also encoded by other DNA sequences in this sample. The chain employs TRBV30 and TRBJ1-2; D is uncertain. From germline, CDR1 is GTSNPN and CDR2 SVGIG (reference sequence). V shed 0 bases and J shed 4 bases, with 12 bases lying between them. The CDR3 consists of 14 residues. CDR3 nucleotides: TGTGCCTGGAGTGTCGGGCCTTCCTTCTATGGCTACACCTTC. It codes for CAWSVGPSFYGYTF. Drawing the rest from reference TRBV30 and TRBJ1-2, the complete variable domain is SQTIHQWPATLVQPVGSPLSLECTVEGTSNPNLYWYRQAAGRGLQLLFYSVGIGQISSEVPQNLSASRPQDRQFILSSKKLLLSDSGFYLCAWSVGPSFYGYTFGSGTRLTVV.

The V call is TRBV5-4, the J call TRBJ2-7; TRBD2 matches at 12 bases. This CDR3 contains 14 residues. The germline V gene has CDR1 SGHNT and CDR2 YYREEE (reference sequence). V dropped 7 bases and J dropped 3; count of bases not matched to a gene: 5. DNA for the CDR3: TGTGCCAGCTCGACTAGCGGGAGACTCTACGAGCAGTACTTC. Its protein is CASSTSGRLYEQYF.

This clone was counted a few times. V is TRBV6-4 and J is TRBJ1-1, with D unresolved. CDR1 and CDR2 from the germline V gene are MRHNA and SNTAGT. CDR3 length equals 12 residues. With 5 bases removed from V and 0 bases from J, the gap between germline ends came to 4 bases. DNA for the CDR3: TGTGCCAGCAGTAAGTTGAACACTGAAGCTTTCTTT. Translated, it gives CASSKLNTEAFF.

This chain connects TRBV7-9 to TRBJ2-2, with 7 bases identical to TRBD1. Germline loops: CDR1 SEHNR, CDR2 FQNEAQ (reference sequence). The CDR3 length is 15 residues. The V segment lost 6 bases and the J segment 4 bases; nucleotides outside the gene matches: 8. CDR3 region: CASSTGAPATGELFF. Written as DNA, the CDR3 is TGTGCCAGCAGTACAGGGGCCCCAGCCACCGGGGAGCTGTTTTTT.

The genes are TRBV28 and TRBJ1-2; TRBD1 might be the D (5 bases). The CDR3 has 16 residues. Trimming removed 7 bases at V and 2 bases at J, with 20 bases between. Germline lookup yields CDR1 MDHEN and CDR2 SYDVKM. The CDR3 here is CASTPASGRSNYGYTF. CDR3 in DNA: TGTGCCAGCACCCCGGCCTCAGGGCGGTCAAACTATGGCTACACCTTC.

The rearrangement uses TRBV6-1 and TRBJ1-3; D is undetermined. The CDR3 runs to 14 residues. V lost 2 bases and J lost 2, with 7 bases in between. Germline V CDR1 and CDR2: MNHNS, SASEGT. CDR3 in DNA: TGTGCCAGCAGTGAACTTACCGCTGGAAACACCATATATTTT. Translating it yields CASSELTAGNTIYF.

The chain has TRBV18 and TRBJ2-2; TRBD2 matches 7 bases. The CDR3 extends over 13 amino acids. Germline V CDR1 and CDR2: KGHSH, LQKENI. Losses at the gene ends were 6 bases for V and 7 bases for J; bases not matched to a gene: 5. This chain's CDR3 is CASSGLEVGELFF. Written as DNA, the CDR3 is TGTGCCAGCTCCGGACTAGAGGTCGGGGAGCTGTTTTTT.

A remark on this clone: This specimen includes other DNA sequences encoding the same CDR3. The chain is built from TRBV18 and TRBJ1-5, with D possibly matching TRBD1 (5 bases). There are 14 residues in the CDR3. V shed 3 bases and J shed 0 bases, with 6 bases lying between them. Germline assignment: CDR1 KGHSH and CDR2 LQKENI. CDR3 sequence reads: CASSPGGSNQPQHF. The CDR3 DNA is TGTGCCAGCTCACCGGGGGGTAGCAATCAGCCCCAGCATTTT.

The chain carries TRBV1 and TRBJ2-3; the table gives TRBD2 as D, unverified against the DNA. TRBV1 corresponds to a pseudogene. CDR3 length equals 16 residues. In DNA, the CDR3 is TGCACCAGCAGCCCCCCAGAGGACGGAGGACTCGATACGCAGTATTTT. It specifies CTSSPPEDGGLDTQYF.

Worth noting for this clone: The same CDR3 arises from other DNA sequences in this sample as well. DNA of the CDR3: TGTGCCAGCAGCTTACTTGGGCAGAACACCGGGGAGCTGTTTTTT. Amino acids: CASSLLGQNTGELFF. This chain links TRBV7-2 with TRBJ2-2; D call uncertain. This CDR3 has 15 residues. Trimming stripped 2 bases from V and 1 base from J, with 8 bases between. Per the germline V gene, CDR1 is SGHTA and CDR2 is FQGNSA.